The rows below give T cell receptor beta chains drawn from one sample of a study of EBV T-cell therapy then PD-1 blockade in nasopharyngeal carcinoma. These TCRs' antigens remain unknown. Some clones are missing from TCRdb's copy, which holds only in-frame ones; the method was immunoSEQ multiplex PCR. The sample consists of about 21,000 clones, around 80% of them appearing once. Source: CD8+ T cells from blood, taken around day 260 from a patient whose treatment included autologous EBV-specific T cells and nivolumab. Source of these receptors: a man aged 35 to 55 with nasopharyngeal carcinoma. Each CDR3 is given with its conserved first and last residue. A D gene is named only where the DNA matches it firmly. A row's size may be missing; if present it is once, few, many or a size class.

v_call	clone_size	j_call	d_call	cdr3_nt	cdr3_aa
TRBV28	-	TRBJ2-7	TRBD2	TGTGCCAGCAGTCGCGGACAGCGGGGGGTTCTCTCCTACGAGCAGTACTTC	CASSRGQRGVLSYEQYF
TRBV2	-	TRBJ1-2	TRBD1	TGTGCCAGCAAAGGGACAGGGGGCGCAACTAACTATGGCTACACCTTC	CASKGTGGATNYGYTF
TRBV5-5	-	TRBJ1-3	-	TGTGCCAGCAGCTTGGTCAGGGCGTCCACTGGAAACACCATATATTTT	CASSLVRASTGNTIYF
TRBV7-8	-	TRBJ2-7	TRBD1	TGTGCCAGCAGCGTTGGGGACAGCTCCTACGAGCAGTACTTC	CASSVGDSSYEQYF
TRBV5-6	-	TRBJ1-2	TRBD1	TGTGCCAGCAGCTGGACAGGAGAAGGCTACACCTTC	CASSWTGEGYTF
TRBV28	few	TRBJ2-4	-	TGTGCCAGCATGAGTTCCCGCTTCATTCAGTACTTC	CASMSSRFIQYF
TRBV6-4	-	TRBJ2-1	-	TGTGCCAGCAGTGACTCGGGTAACAATGAGCAGTTCTTC	CASSDSGNNEQFF
TRBV6-1	-	TRBJ2-2	-	TGTGCCAGCAGGGAACCGGGCACCGGGGAGCTGTTTTTT	CASREPGTGELFF
TRBV11-2	-	TRBJ2-7	-	TGTGCCAGCAGCTTAGAGAGCAGGGCGCTCGAGCAGTACTTC	CASSLESRALEQYF
TRBV2	-	TRBJ2-2	TRBD1	TGTGCCAGCAGAGGACAGGATTTGGGCGGGGAGCTGTTTTTT	CASRGQDLGGELFF
TRBV5-8	few	TRBJ1-2	-	TGTGCCAGCAGCTACGGGGGAACTAACTATGGCTACACCTTC	CASSYGGTNYGYTF
TRBV19	-	TRBJ1-2	-	TGTGCCAGTAGTATCAGGCTTAACTATGGCTACACCTTC	CASSIRLNYGYTF
TRBV27	-	TRBJ1-2	-	TGTGCCAGCAGTGAGGGGGGCACGGACGATGGCTACACCTTC	CASSEGGTDDGYTF
TRBV4-1	-	TRBJ2-3	TRBD1	TGCGCCAGCAGCCGACAGGGAGATAATACGCAGTATTTT	CASSRQGDNTQYF
TRBV6-5	-	TRBJ2-5	TRBD1	TGTGCCAGCAGTCGGGACAGGAGGTTTGCAGAGACCCAGTACTTC	CASSRDRRFAETQYF
TRBV21-1	-	TRBJ2-1	-	TGTGCCAGCACTACAGGGGGCGCATACAATGAGCAGTTCTTC	CASTTGGAYNEQFF
TRBV4-1	-	TRBJ1-1	TRBD1	TGCGCCAGCAGCCAGGGCGGACAGGGAGTGACTGAAGCTTTCTTT	CASSQGGQGVTEAFF
TRBV7-2	-	TRBJ2-7	TRBD1	TGTGCCAGCAACTCAGTTACGGACAGGGAGATACCCTACGAGCAGTACTTC	CASNSVTDREIPYEQYF
TRBV20-1	-	TRBJ2-3	-	TGCAGTGCTAGGAAGGCAGATACGCAGTATTTT	CSARKADTQYF
TRBV7-2	once	TRBJ2-2	-	TGTGCCAGCAGCTTAGTTACTATCGGCACACGCACCGGGGAGCTGTTTTTT	CASSLVTIGTRTGELFF
TRBV6-5	-	TRBJ2-1	TRBD2	TGTGCCAGCCTTAGCGGGGACTCCTACAATGAGCAGTTCTTC	CASLSGDSYNEQFF
TRBV6-2/TRBV6-3	-	TRBJ1-1	-	TGTGCCAGCAGTTACTCGGAGGTCAGTGTCACTGAAGCTTTCTTT	CASSYSEVSVTEAFF
TRBV7-2	once	TRBJ2-5	-	TGTGCCAGCAGCTTAGCGGGGCGGTACCAAGAGACCCAGTACTTC	CASSLAGRYQETQYF
TRBV6-5	-	TRBJ2-3	TRBD2	TGTGCCAGCAGTTCTACTAGCGGGGGCCGCGGAGATACGCAGTATTTT	CASSSTSGGRGDTQYF
TRBV4-1	-	TRBJ2-7	TRBD1	TGCGCCAGCAGCCAAACAACAGGGGGCTACTACGAGCAGTACTTC	CASSQTTGGYYEQYF
TRBV5-4	-	TRBJ1-4	-	TGTGCCAGCAGCGATACAGGGGAAAAACTGTTTTTT	CASSDTGEKLFF
TRBV28	-	TRBJ2-3	TRBD1	TGTGCCAGCAGTCCTTTGGACAGGGAAGATACGCAGTATTTT	CASSPLDREDTQYF
TRBV19	-	TRBJ1-5	-	TGTGCCACTTGGGACAACAGCAATCAGCCCCAGCATTTT	CATWDNSNQPQHF
TRBV27	-	TRBJ1-2	-	TGTGCCAGCAGTTTATACCCGACAGGTTCCTATGGCTACACCTTC	CASSLYPTGSYGYTF
TRBV3-1/TRBV3-2	-	TRBJ2-7	-	TGTGCCACGCAGTTTCCCGATCGCTACGAGCAGTACTTC	CATQFPDRYEQYF
TRBV13	-	TRBJ1-1	TRBD1	TGTGCCAGCAGCTTTACAGGGGGTAACACTGAAGCTTTCTTT	CASSFTGGNTEAFF
TRBV7-8	-	TRBJ2-2	-	TGTGCCAGCAGCTCCCTAACCCTTGGGGAGACCGGGGAGCTGTTTTTT	CASSSLTLGETGELFF
TRBV7-9	-	TRBJ1-2	-	TGTGCCAGCAGCTTCCCCGTGGGGTTCTTC	CASSFPVGFF
TRBV19	-	TRBJ1-5	TRBD1	TGTGCCAGTAGTAGGACAGGGGTTAGCAATCAGCCCCAGCATTTT	CASSRTGVSNQPQHF